This T cell receptor beta chain was obtained from a study of blood T cell repertoires in COVID-19. Study-level information: From the United States, Italy and Spain came samples of acute and convalescent COVID-19. Nucleic acid was either cDNA or gDNA, and it came from T cells, B-cell-depleted T cells, or PBMCs.

How the authors handled the data: Reference gene primer amplification gave estimated nucleated cell counts. Generated by immunoSEQ multiplex PCR, the TCRdb table keeps only in-frame clones and is missing some. D and trimming were read from the DNA, whereas the V and J calls and clone size are those reported in that table. Altogether 60,000 to 75,000 clones are present, approximately 85% being singletons, with the ten largest covering around 32%. The sequence came from a woman aged 80 or over with active or convalescent COVID-19. The sequencing input was peripheral blood.

CDR3 sequence reads: CASSYRESPLHF. In DNA, the CDR3 is TGTGCCAGCAGTTACAGGGAATCACCCCTCCACTTT. V gene TRBV28 combines with J gene TRBJ1-6; a weak D match, TRBD1 (6 bases). Germline CDR1 and CDR2: MDHEN and SYDVKM. V lost 4 bases to trimming and J lost 10 bases, with 8 bases between them. The CDR3 is made up of 12 amino acids.